Shown below are 25 T cell receptor beta chains from a single sample sequenced in a study of blood T cell repertoires in COVID-19. Sequencing used immunoSEQ multiplex PCR; TCRdb keeps in-frame clones, though not all of them. The table has fewer than 250,000 clones, approximately 80% seen once. The source material was peripheral blood. The source of these receptors is a woman older than 75 with acute or convalescent COVID-19.

This clone has only a few counts. The gene calls are TRBV4-1 and TRBJ1-5; D is unclear. CDR3 length: 17 amino acids. Trimming left V 1 base short and J 3 bases short, with 16 bases between. Germline-derived CDR1 and CDR2 are MGHRA and YSYEKL. The CDR3 loop is CASSQGIGWALNQPQHF. The DNA for the CDR3 is TGCGCCAGCAGCCAAGGGATTGGATGGGCCCTCAATCAGCCCCAGCATTTT.

The rearrangement uses TRBV28 and TRBJ1-1; 8 bases line up with TRBD1. Unmatched junction bases numbered 4, after V lost 6 bases and J lost 4 bases. CDR3 length equals 13 residues. Per germline, CDR1 MDHEN and CDR2 SYDVKM. This chain's CDR3 is CASRATGGTEAFF. For the CDR3, the DNA is TGTGCCAGCAGGGCTACAGGGGGCACTGAAGCTTTCTTT.

The genes are TRBV5-6 and TRBJ2-1, with 9 bases lining up with TRBD1. Germline V lookup: CDR1 SGHDT, CDR2 YYEEEE. This CDR3 spans 17 amino acids. The trim removed 2 bases at V and 3 bases at J, leaving 9 bases unmatched. CDR3 loop: CASSLSYRQGVYNEQFF. The CDR3 bases are TGTGCCAGCAGCTTATCTTACCGACAGGGGGTCTACAATGAGCAGTTCTTC.

This chain joins TRBV6-6 and TRBJ2-3; maybe TRBD2 (6 bases). Germline V CDR1 and CDR2: MNHNY, SVGAGI (reference sequence). The CDR3 is made up of 15 amino acids. The germline V and J ends were trimmed by 6 bases and 6 bases, with 19 bases remaining between them. The CDR3 reads CASRSGTSTWDTQYF. The CDR3 coding sequence is TGTGCCAGCAGGTCAGGGACTTCTACTTGGGATACGCAGTATTTT.

The chain links TRBV28 to TRBJ2-1; 8 bases agree with TRBD2. CDR1 and CDR2 (germline): MDHEN, SYDVKM. CDR3 size: 14 residues. With V trimmed by 0 bases and J by 9 bases, 4 bases remained unmatched. CDR3 sequence (DNA): TGTGCCAGCAGTTTATGGGCTAGCGGGCCTGAGCAGTTCTTC. Amino acids: CASSLWASGPEQFF.

The gene calls are TRBV19 and TRBJ1-1; D unresolved. CDR3 size: 15 residues. The germline CDR1 and CDR2 sequences are LNHDA and SQIVND (reference sequence). V was trimmed by 4 bases and J by 1 base, leaving 13 bases between them. Here the CDR3 reads CASSTQGTGNTEAFF. The CDR3 DNA is TGTGCCAGTAGTACCCAAGGCACGGGGAACACTGAAGCTTTCTTT.

The chain joins TRBV4-1 to TRBJ1-3; 7 bases match TRBD1. V was pared by 4 bases and J by 0 bases, with 6 bases of the junction left unmatched. The CDR3 runs to 16 residues. Per germline, CDR1 MGHRA and CDR2 YSYEKL. CDR3 nucleotides: TGCGCCAGCAGCCCCTCGGGACAGTACTCTGGAAACACCATATATTTT. This codes for CASSPSGQYSGNTIYF.

About this clone itself: Other nucleotide sequences in the sample specify the same CDR3. The V call is TRBV18, the J call TRBJ2-7; TRBD1 matches at 9 bases. The V gene end was trimmed by 3 bases and the J gene end by 0 bases; junction bases not matched to a gene: 3. Germline CDR1 and CDR2: KGHSH and LQKENI. The CDR3 totals 15 residues. The chain's CDR3 is CASSPGQGSSYEQYF. Written as DNA, the CDR3 is TGTGCCAGCTCACCGGGACAGGGCAGCTCCTACGAGCAGTACTTC.

J is TRBJ2-2 and V is TRBV25-1; D is ambiguous. CDR1 and CDR2 from the germline V gene are MGHDK and SYGVNS. This CDR3 has 17 residues. V was cut by 6 bases and J by 0 bases, with 17 bases left in between. The CDR3 spells CASSDLSGFANTGELFF. DNA for the CDR3: TGTGCCAGCAGCGACCTCTCAGGCTTCGCGAACACCGGGGAGCTGTTTTTT.

This clone was seen a few times. The chain carries TRBV2 and TRBJ1-5; 7 bases agree with TRBD1. From germline, CDR1 is SNHLY and CDR2 FYNNEI. This CDR3 has 16 residues. Trimming took 7 bases from V and 4 from J; bases not matched to a gene: 13. As DNA, the CDR3 is TGTGCCAGCACGGGAAGGGGGACAGAAGGGAATCAGCCCCAGCATTTT. Its translation: CASTGRGTEGNQPQHF.

This clone was counted only a few times. DNA for the CDR3: TGTGCCAGCAGCGTAGAGGGGGCGGGTGGCTACACCTTC. Translating gives CASSVEGAGGYTF. This chain uses TRBV9 with TRBJ1-2; 7 nucleotides match TRBD1. The CDR3 length is 13 residues. Per germline, CDR1 SGDLS and CDR2 YYNGEE. V dropped 0 bases and J dropped 7; count of bases not matched to a gene: 3.

The gene calls are TRBV11-3 and TRBJ2-1, with TRBD2 matching 10 bases. V was clipped by 2 bases and J by 6 bases; unmatched bases: 7. This CDR3 contains 16 residues. CDR1 and CDR2 (germline): SGHNT, YENEEA. CDR3: CASSLSASGSRNEQFF. The DNA for the CDR3 is TGTGCCAGCAGCTTATCGGCTAGCGGGAGTCGCAATGAGCAGTTCTTC.

This chain links TRBV7-3 with TRBJ2-3, with 9 bases aligning to TRBD1. The length of the CDR3 is 15 residues. CDR1 is SGHTA and CDR2 is FQGTGA in the germline V gene. The ends lost 5 bases at V and 3 bases at J; junction bases unmatched: 6. The DNA of the CDR3 is TGTGCCAGCAGCCTACAGGGGGCGCGGACAGATACGCAGTATTTT. This codes for CASSLQGARTDTQYF.

As regards this clone: Other DNA sequences from this sample encode an identical CDR3 as well. The chain uses TRBV18 and TRBJ2-7, with TRBD1 matching 11 bases. Germline V gene sequence: CDR1 KGHSH, CDR2 LQKENI. The V gene end was trimmed by 3 bases and the J gene end by 7 bases; junction bases not matched to a gene: 2. There are 13 residues in the CDR3. The CDR3, as DNA: TGTGCCAGCTCACCTGGGACAGGGGGAGAGCAGTACTTC. Translated, it gives CASSPGTGGEQYF.

The rearrangement links TRBV7-2 to TRBJ1-2; D is uncertain. Deletions cut 5 bases from V and 0 bases from J, with 10 bases between. The germline V gene encodes CDR1 SGHTA and CDR2 FQGNSA. The CDR3 totals 14 residues. CDR3 sequence (DNA): TGTGCCAGCAGCCAAGCGGCGTCTAACTATGGCTACACCTTC. This encodes CASSQAASNYGYTF.

The V and J genes are TRBV27 and TRBJ1-1, with D possibly being TRBD1 (6 bases). The germline V and J ends were trimmed by 4 bases and 4 bases, with 13 bases remaining between them. Germline V gene sequence: CDR1 MNHEY, CDR2 SMNVEV (reference sequence). The CDR3 runs 14 residues. The CDR3 sequence: CASSSLQGGTEAFF. Here the CDR3 DNA reads TGTGCCAGCAGTTCACTACAGGGTGGCACTGAAGCTTTCTTT.

J is TRBJ1-1 and V is TRBV6-1, with 7 bases fitting TRBD1. The trim removed 3 bases at V and 0 bases at J, leaving 10 bases unmatched. The CDR3 covers 17 residues. Looked up from germline, CDR1 is MNHNS and CDR2 is SASEGT. CDR3 sequence reads: CASSDLGQWRMNTEAFF. CDR3 nucleotide sequence: TGTGCCAGCAGTGACCTGGGACAGTGGAGAATGAACACTGAAGCTTTCTTT.

This clone was detected ten times or more. The sample carries other DNA sequences with the same CDR3. V and J are TRBV27 and TRBJ1-2; 8 bases match TRBD1. CDR3 length equals 15 residues. Germline trimming cut 2 bases from V and 4 bases from J; bases unmatched to any gene: 6. Germline V gene sequence: CDR1 MNHEY, CDR2 SMNVEV (reference sequence). This CDR3 is CASSLRAGGGYGYTF. The CDR3 region has the DNA TGTGCCAGCAGTTTACGAGCAGGGGGCGGCTATGGCTACACCTTC.

This clone was seen a single time. The chain is built from TRBV2 and TRBJ1-2, with TRBD1 matching over 9 bases. J was trimmed by 4 bases and V by 5 bases; bases with no gene match: 8. This CDR3 spans 15 amino acids. Germline V gives CDR1 SNHLY, CDR2 FYNNEI. DNA for the CDR3: TGTGCCAGCAGTCTGTCCGGGACAGGGTCCTATGGCTACACCTTC. Its protein is CASSLSGTGSYGYTF.

This clone was counted once. V and J are TRBV15 and TRBJ2-3; tentative D call: TRBD1 (6 bases). Germline V lookup: CDR1 LNHNV, CDR2 YYDKDF (reference sequence). Trimming took off 0 bases at V and 1 base at J, with 14 bases between the two ends. The CDR3 is made up of 17 amino acids. The CDR3 reads CATSRDWGRSGTDTQYF. CDR3 nucleotide sequence: TGTGCCACCAGCAGAGATTGGGGGCGCAGTGGCACAGATACGCAGTATTTT.

The V and J genes are TRBV11-3 and TRBJ1-3, with a weak D call TRBD1 (6 bases). The CDR3 runs 16 residues. V was cut by 5 bases and J by 2 bases, with 16 bases left in between. Germline CDR1 and CDR2: SGHNT and YENEEA. CDR3: CASSPRGAAPGNTIYF. The CDR3 DNA follows: TGTGCCAGCAGCCCCCGGGGGGCAGCACCTGGAAACACCATATATTTT.

The chain couples TRBV21-1 to TRBJ1-2. TRBV21-1 is listed as a pseudogene. The CDR3 covers 14 residues. The CDR3 DNA reads TGTGCCAGCAGCGCACAAGCGACGGTCTATGGCTACACCTTC. Translated, it gives CASSAQATVYGYTF.

The V and J genes are TRBV7-9 and TRBJ1-2; D is uncertain. CDR3 size: 14 residues. Germline loops: CDR1 SEHNR, CDR2 FQNEAQ (reference sequence). Between the trimmed V and J ends, which lost 2 bases and 8 bases, there was a span of 15 bases. CDR3 bases: TGTGCCAGCAGCTTATTCGGGAATAGGCACGGCTACACCTTC. This codes for CASSLFGNRHGYTF.

The rearrangement links TRBV3-1 (or the pseudogene TRBV3-2) to TRBJ1-2, with 8 positions matching TRBD1. Germline assignment: CDR1 LGHDT and CDR2 YNNKEL (reference sequence). Trimming at V came to 3 bases and at J to 4 bases, leaving 10 bases not matched to a gene. This CDR3 contains 16 residues. The CDR3 region is CASSHHSLDRAYGYTF. The CDR3 nucleotides are TGTGCCAGCAGCCATCACTCCTTGGACAGGGCCTATGGCTACACCTTC.

This clone was observed a single time. The chain couples TRBV24-1 to TRBJ2-2; D is perhaps TRBD1 (6 bases). This CDR3 has 14 residues. V lost 10 bases and J 2 bases, leaving 13 bases between the germline ends. Germline loops: CDR1 KGHDR, CDR2 SFDVKD. The CDR3 coding sequence is TGTGCCACTGCGAGGACAGCCAACACCGGGGAGCTGTTTTTT. Its protein is CATARTANTGELFF.